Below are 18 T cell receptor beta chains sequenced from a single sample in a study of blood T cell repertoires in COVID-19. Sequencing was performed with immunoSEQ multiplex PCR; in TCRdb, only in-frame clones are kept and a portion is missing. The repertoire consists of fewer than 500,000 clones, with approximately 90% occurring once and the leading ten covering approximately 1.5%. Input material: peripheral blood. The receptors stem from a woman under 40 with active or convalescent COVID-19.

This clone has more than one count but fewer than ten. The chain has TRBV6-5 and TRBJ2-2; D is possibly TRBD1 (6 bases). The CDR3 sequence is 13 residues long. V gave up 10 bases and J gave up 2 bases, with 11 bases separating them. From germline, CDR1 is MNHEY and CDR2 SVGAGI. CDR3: CATPRGNTGELFF. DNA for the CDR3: TGTGCCACTCCCAGGGGAAACACCGGGGAGCTGTTTTTT.

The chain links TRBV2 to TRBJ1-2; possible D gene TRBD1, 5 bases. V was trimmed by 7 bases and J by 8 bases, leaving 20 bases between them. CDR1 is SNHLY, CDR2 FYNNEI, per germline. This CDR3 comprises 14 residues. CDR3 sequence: CASKPSTGVSGYTF. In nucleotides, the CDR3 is TGTGCCAGCAAACCCTCAACGGGGGTGAGCGGCTACACCTTC.

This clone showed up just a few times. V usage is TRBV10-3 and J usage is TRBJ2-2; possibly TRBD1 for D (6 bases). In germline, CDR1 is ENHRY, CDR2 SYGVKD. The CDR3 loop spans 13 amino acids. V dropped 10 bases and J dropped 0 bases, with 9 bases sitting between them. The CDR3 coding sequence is TGTGCCAAAAGGGACACGAACACCGGGGAGCTGTTTTTT. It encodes CAKRDTNTGELFF.

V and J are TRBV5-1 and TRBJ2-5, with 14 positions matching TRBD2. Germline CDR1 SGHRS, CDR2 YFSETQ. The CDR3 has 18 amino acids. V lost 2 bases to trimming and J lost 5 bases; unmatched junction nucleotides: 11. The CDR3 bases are TGCGCCAGCAGCTTCGGGACTAGCGGGGGCCGGGGTCGCGAGACCCAGTACTTC. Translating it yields CASSFGTSGGRGRETQYF.

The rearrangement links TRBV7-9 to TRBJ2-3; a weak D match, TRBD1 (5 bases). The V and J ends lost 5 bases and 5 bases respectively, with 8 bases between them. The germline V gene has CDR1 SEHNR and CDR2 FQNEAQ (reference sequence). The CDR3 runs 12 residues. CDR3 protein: CASSPQGDTQYF. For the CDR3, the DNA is TGTGCCAGCAGCCCGCAGGGAGATACGCAGTATTTT.

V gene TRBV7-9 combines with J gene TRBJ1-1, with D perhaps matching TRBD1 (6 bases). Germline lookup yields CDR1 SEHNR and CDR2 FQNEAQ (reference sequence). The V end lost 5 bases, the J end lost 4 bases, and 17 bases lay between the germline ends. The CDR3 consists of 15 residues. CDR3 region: CASSPGGGGSTEAFF. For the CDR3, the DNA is TGTGCCAGCAGCCCCGGGGGAGGGGGGAGCACTGAAGCTTTCTTT.

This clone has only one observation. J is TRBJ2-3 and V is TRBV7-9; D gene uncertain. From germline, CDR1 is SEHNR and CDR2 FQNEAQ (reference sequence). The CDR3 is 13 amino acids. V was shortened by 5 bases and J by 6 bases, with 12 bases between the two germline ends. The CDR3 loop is CASSPIFRDTQYF. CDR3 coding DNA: TGTGCCAGCAGCCCCATTTTTCGGGATACGCAGTATTTT.

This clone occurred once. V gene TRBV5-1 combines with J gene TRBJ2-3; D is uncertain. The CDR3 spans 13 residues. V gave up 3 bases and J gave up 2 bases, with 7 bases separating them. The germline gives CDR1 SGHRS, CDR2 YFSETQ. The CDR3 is CASSSSYTDTQYF. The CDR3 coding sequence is TGCGCCAGCAGCTCCTCGTACACAGATACGCAGTATTTT.

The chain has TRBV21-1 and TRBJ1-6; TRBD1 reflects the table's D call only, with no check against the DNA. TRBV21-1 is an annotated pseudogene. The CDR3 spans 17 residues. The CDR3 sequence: CAGRPMKTGTGNSPLHF. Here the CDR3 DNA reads TGTGCCGGCCGTCCCATGAAAACCGGGACAGGTAATTCACCCCTCCACTTT.

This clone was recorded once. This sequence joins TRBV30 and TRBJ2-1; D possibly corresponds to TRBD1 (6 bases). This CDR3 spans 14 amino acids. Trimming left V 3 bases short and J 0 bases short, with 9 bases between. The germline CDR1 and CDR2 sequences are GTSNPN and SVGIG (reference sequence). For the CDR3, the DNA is TGTGCCTGGAGGACGGACAGCTCCTACAATGAGCAGTTCTTC. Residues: CAWRTDSSYNEQFF.

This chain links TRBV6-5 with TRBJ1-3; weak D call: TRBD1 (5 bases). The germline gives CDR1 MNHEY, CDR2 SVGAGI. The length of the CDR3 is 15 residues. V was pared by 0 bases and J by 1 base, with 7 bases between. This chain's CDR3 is CASSYSTDSGNTIYF. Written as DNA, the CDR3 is TGTGCCAGCAGTTACTCGACAGATTCTGGAAACACCATATATTTT.

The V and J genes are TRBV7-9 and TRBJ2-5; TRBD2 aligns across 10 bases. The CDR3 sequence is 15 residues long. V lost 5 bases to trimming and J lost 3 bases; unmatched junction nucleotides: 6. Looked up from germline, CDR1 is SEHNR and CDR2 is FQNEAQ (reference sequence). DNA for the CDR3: TGTGCCAGCAGCACAACCGGGACTAGCGAAGAGACCCAGTACTTC. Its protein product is CASSTTGTSEETQYF.

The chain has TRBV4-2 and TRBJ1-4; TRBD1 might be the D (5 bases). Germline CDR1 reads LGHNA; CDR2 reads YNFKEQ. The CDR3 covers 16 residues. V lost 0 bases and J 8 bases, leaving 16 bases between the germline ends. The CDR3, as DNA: TGTGCCAGCAGCCAAGATTTAGGGGCGCTTAGGGAAAAACTGTTTTTT. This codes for CASSQDLGALREKLFF.

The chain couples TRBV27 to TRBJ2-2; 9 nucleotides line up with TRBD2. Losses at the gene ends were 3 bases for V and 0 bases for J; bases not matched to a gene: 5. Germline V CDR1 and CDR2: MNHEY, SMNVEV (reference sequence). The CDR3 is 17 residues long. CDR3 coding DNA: TGTGCCAGCAGTTTCGGCAGACTAGCGGCGAACACCGGGGAGCTGTTTTTT. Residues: CASSFGRLAANTGELFF.

The CDR3 DNA reads TGTGCCAGCAGCTTGGCCGGAGCGGACACCGGGGAGCTGTTTTTT. Its protein product is CASSLAGADTGELFF. V and J are TRBV5-4 and TRBJ2-2; tentative D call: TRBD2 (5 bases). CDR1 is SGHNT and CDR2 is YYREEE in the germline V gene (reference sequence). Trimming pared 0 bases from V and 3 bases from J, leaving 9 bases between. The CDR3 is 15 amino acids.

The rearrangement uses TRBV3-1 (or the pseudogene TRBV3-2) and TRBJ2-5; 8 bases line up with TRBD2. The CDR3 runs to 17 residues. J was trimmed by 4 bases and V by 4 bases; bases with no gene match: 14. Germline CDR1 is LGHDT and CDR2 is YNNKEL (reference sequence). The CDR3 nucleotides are TGTGCCAGCAGCCTCCGGGGGGGGTATATAGGGACAGAGACCCAGTACTTC. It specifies CASSLRGGYIGTETQYF.

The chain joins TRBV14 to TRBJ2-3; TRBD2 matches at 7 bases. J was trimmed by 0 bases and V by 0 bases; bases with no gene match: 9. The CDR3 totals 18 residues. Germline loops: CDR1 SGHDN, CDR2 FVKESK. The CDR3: CASSQDFFLAESTDTQYF. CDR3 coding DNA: TGTGCCAGCAGCCAAGATTTTTTTCTAGCGGAGAGCACAGATACGCAGTATTTT.

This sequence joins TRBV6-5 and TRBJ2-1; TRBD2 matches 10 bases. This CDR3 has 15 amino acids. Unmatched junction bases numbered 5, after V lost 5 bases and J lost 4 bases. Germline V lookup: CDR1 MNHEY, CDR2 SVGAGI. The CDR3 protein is CASSPGLANYNEQFF. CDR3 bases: TGTGCCAGCAGTCCGGGACTAGCGAATTACAATGAGCAGTTCTTC.